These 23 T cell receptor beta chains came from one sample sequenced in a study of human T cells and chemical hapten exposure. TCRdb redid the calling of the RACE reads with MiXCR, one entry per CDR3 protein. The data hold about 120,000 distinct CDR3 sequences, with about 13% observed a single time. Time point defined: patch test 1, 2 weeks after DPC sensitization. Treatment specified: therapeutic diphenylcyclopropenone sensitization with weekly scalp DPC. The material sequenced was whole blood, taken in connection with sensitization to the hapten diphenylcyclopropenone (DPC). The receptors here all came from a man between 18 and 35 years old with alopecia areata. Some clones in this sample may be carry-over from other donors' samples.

The DNA of the CDR3 is TGTGCCAGCAGTGGAGCAGATACGCAGTATTTT. This sequence encodes CASSGADTQYF. V usage is TRBV28 and J usage is TRBJ2-3; D call uncertain. This CDR3 is built from 11 residues. Per germline, CDR1 MDHEN and CDR2 SYDVKM. Trimming pared 5 bases from V and 4 bases from J, leaving 4 bases between.

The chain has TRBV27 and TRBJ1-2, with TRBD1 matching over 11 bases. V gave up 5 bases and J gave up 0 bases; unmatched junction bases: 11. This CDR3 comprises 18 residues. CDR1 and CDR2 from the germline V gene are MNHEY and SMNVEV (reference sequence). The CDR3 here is CASSPWTGGLLANYGYTF. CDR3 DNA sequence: TGTGCCAGCAGTCCTTGGACAGGGGGCTTATTAGCTAACTATGGCTACACCTTC.

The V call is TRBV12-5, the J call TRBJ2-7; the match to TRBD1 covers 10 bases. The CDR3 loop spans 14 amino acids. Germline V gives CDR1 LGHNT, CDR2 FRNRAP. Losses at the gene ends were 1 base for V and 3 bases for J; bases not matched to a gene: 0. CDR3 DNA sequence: TGTGCTAGTGGTTTGGGGACAGGGGGCTACGAGCAGTACGTC. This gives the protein CASGLGTGGYEQYV.

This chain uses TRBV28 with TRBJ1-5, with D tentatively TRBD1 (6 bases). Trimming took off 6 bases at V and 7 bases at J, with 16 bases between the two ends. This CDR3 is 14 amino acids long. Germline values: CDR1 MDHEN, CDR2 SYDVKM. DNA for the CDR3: TGTGCCAGCAGGCTCACAGGGATCTACCAGCCCCAGCATTTT. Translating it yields CASRLTGIYQPQHF.

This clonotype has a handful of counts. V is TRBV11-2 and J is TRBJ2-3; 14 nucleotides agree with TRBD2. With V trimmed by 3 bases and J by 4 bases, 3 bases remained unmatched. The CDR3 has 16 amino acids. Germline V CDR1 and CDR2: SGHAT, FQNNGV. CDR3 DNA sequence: TGTGCCAGCAGCTTCCGGACTAGCGGGGGGCCAGATACGCAGTATTTT. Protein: CASSFRTSGGPDTQYF.

The CDR3, as DNA: TGCGCCAGCAGTGGGGGTAAACAAGAGACCCAGTACTTC. Translation gives CASSGGKQETQYF. The gene calls are TRBV10-1 and TRBJ2-5; the D is unclear. The length of the CDR3 is 13 residues. Germline CDR1 WNHNN, CDR2 SYGVQD (reference sequence). V was clipped by 4 bases and J by 2 bases, with 8 bases between them.

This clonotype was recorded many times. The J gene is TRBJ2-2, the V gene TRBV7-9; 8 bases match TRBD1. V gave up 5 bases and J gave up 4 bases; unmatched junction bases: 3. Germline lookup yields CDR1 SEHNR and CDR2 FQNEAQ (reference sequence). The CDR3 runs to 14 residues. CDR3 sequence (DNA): TGTGCCAGCAGCGAAGACAGGGGCACCGGGGAGCTGTTTTTT. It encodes CASSEDRGTGELFF.

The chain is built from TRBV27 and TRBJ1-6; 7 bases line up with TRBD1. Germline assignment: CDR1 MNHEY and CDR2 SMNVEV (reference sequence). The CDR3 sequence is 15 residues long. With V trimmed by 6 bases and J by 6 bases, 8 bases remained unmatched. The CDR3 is CASSDRALLNSPLHF. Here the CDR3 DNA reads TGTGCCAGCAGCGACAGGGCCCTTCTTAATTCACCCCTCCACTTT.

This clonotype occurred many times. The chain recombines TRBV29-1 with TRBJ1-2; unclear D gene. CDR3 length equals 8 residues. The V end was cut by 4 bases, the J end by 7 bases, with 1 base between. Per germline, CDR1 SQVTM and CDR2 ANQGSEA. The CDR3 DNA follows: TGCAGCGTTGGTGGCTACACCTTC. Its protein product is CSVGGYTF.

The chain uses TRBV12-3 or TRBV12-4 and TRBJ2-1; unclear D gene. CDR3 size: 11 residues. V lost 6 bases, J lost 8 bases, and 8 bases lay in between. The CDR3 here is CASRWSDEQFF. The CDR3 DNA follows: TGTGCCAGCAGATGGAGTGATGAGCAGTTCTTC.

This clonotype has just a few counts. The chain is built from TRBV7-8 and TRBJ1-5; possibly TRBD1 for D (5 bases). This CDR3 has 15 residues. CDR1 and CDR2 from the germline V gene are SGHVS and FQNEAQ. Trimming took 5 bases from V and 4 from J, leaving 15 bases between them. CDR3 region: CASSRDSRGNQPQHF. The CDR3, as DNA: TGTGCCAGCAGCCGGGACTCGAGGGGAAATCAGCCCCAGCATTTT.

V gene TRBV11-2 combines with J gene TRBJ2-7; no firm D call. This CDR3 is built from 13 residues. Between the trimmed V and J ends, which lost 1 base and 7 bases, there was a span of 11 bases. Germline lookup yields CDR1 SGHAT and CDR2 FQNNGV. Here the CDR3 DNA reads TGTGCCAGCAGCTTAGCGGCGGTGGAAGAGCAGTACTTC. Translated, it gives CASSLAAVEEQYF.

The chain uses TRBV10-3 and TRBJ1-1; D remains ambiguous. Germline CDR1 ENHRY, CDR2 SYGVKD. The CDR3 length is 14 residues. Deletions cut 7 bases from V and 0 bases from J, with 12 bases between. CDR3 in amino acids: CAIKKNLMNTEAFF. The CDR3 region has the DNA TGTGCCATCAAAAAAAACTTAATGAACACTGAAGCTTTCTTT.

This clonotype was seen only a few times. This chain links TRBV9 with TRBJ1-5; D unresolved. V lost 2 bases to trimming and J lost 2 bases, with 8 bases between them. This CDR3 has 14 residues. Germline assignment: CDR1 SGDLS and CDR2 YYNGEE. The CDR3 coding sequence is TGTGCCAGCAGCGTGTCCCCGGGCAATCAGCCCCAGCATTTT. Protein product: CASSVSPGNQPQHF.

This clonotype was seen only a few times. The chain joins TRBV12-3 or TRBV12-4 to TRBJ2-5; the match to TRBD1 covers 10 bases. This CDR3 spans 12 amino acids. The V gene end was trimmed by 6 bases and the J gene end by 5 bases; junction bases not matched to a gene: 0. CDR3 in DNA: TGTGCCAGCAGGGGACAGGGGGAGACCCAGTACTTC. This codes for CASRGQGETQYF.

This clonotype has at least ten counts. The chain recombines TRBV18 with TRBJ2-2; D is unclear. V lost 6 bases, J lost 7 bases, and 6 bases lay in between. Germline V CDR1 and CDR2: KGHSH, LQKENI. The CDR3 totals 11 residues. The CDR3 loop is CASSQSGELFF. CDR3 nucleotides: TGTGCCAGCTCCCAGAGCGGGGAGCTGTTTTTT.

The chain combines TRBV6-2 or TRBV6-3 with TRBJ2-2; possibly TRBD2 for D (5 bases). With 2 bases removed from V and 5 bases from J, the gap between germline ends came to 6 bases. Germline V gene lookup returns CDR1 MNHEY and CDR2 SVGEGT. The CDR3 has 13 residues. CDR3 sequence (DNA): TGTGCCAGCAGTTACGGGGAGACCGGGGAGCTGTTTTTT. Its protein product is CASSYGETGELFF.

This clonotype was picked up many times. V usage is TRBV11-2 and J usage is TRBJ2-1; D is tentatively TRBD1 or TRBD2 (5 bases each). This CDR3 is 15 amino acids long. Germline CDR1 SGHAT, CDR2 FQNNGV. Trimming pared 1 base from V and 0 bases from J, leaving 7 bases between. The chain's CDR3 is CASSLGGGSYNEQFF. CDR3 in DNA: TGTGCCAGCAGCTTAGGTGGGGGCTCCTACAATGAGCAGTTCTTC.

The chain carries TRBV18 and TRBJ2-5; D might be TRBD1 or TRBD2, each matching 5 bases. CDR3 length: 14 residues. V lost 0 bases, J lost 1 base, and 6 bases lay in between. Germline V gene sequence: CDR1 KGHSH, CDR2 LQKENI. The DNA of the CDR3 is TGTGCCAGCTCACCACCGGGACCCCAAGAGACCCAGTACTTC. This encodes CASSPPGPQETQYF.

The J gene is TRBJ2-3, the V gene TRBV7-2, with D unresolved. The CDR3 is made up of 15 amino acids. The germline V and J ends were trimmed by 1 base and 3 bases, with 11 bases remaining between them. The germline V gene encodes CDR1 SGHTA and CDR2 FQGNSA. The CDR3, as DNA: TGTGCCAGCAGCTTAGACCCGCATGGGACAGATACGCAGTATTTT. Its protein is CASSLDPHGTDTQYF.

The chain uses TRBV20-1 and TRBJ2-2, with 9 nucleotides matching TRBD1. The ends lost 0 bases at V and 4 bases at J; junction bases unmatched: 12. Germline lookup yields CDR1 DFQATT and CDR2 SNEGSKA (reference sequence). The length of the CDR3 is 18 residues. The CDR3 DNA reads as TGCAGTGCTAGAGACCTCCGGGACAGGGATCTCCCCACCGGGGAGCTGTTTTTT. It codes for CSARDLRDRDLPTGELFF.

CDR3 DNA sequence: TGTGCCAGCAGCTTGTATCCGAGGGAGGCCTACGAGCAGTACGTC. Its translation is CASSLYPREAYEQYV. V gene TRBV5-5 combines with J gene TRBJ2-7; tentatively, D is TRBD2 (6 bases). The V end was cut by 1 base, the J end by 2 bases, with 13 bases between. The CDR3 totals 15 residues. Looked up from germline, CDR1 is SGHKS and CDR2 is YYEKEE (reference sequence).

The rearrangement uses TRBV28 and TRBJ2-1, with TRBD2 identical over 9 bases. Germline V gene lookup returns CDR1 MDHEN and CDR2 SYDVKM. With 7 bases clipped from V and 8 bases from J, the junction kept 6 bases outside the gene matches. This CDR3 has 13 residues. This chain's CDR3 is CASKGGGAHEQFF. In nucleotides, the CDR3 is TGTGCCAGCAAGGGCGGGGGGGCCCATGAGCAGTTCTTC. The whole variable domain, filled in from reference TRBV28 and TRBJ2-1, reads DVKVTQSSRYLVKRTGEKVFLECVQDMDHENMFWYRQDPGLGLRLIYFSYDVKMKEKGDIPEGYSVSREKKERFSLILESASTNQTSMYLCASKGGGAHEQFFGPGTRLTVL.